This TCR beta chain was retrieved from a study of Graves' ophthalmopathy and Graves' hyperthyroidism. Exclusion applied to patients with other autoimmune diseases, uncontrolled infections, pregnancy or lactation. As diagnostic evidence, clinical symptoms, serum thyroxine, TRAb, thyroid ultrasound and orbital computed tomography were relied upon. A remark on this clonotype: The antigen remains unidentified.

The junction had 9 bases not matched to a gene; V was cut back by 7 bases and J by 9 bases. The CDR3 consists of 13 residues. From germline, CDR1 is SGHTA and CDR2 FQGNSA. Study-level findings and limits: Most thyroid clonotypes expanded beyond 0.001 frequency were also found in blood. Ophthalmopathy and stable hyperthyroidism were discriminated by a 13-signature model, with roughly 88% sensitivity and approximately 81% specificity.

The authors amplified TCR beta CDR3 regions from RNA transcripts. Following a first-round RT-PCR that used HTBI primers, a second-round multiplex PCR was carried out. TCRdb ran MiXCR on the multiplex PCR reads and lists one entry per CDR3 protein. The sample lists 600,000 to 700,000 distinct CDR3 sequences, just over 40% occurring once. The specimen sequenced was peripheral blood. The genes are TRBV7-2 and TRBJ1-5; TRBD1 aligns across 7 bases. The TCR originated in an adult man with Graves' ophthalmopathy. CDR3: CASKSGGQRPQHF. In nucleotides, the CDR3 is TGTGCCAGCAAAAGTGGGGGACAGCGGCCCCAGCATTTT.